The clone carrying this T cell receptor (beta chain) has only one observation. The sample belongs to a study of cytomegalovirus exposure and HLA in healthy donors. Trimming stripped 2 bases from V and 3 bases from J, with 13 bases between. This CDR3 is 16 amino acids long. CDR1 MNHEY and CDR2 SMNVEV come from the germline V gene (reference sequence). The PCR had 60 Vbeta and 13 Jbeta primers. The method was immunoSEQ multiplex PCR; TCRdb's version includes in-frame clones alone and lacks a portion of them. The profile shows roughly 90,000 clones, roughly 83% of them singletons. This clonotype was obtained from a man between 18 and 29 years old in good health and CMV-seronegative. J is TRBJ1-4 and V is TRBV27; D is uncertain. The sample was PBMCs. The CDR3 nucleotides read TGTGCCAGCAGTTTACAGGCGCGGAGGGCTAATGAAAAACTGTTTTTT. This sequence encodes CASSLQARRANEKLFF. Based on the CDR3 plus reference TRBV27 and TRBJ1-4, the full variable domain is EAQVTQNPRYLITVTGKKLTVTCSQNMNHEYMSWYRQDPGLGLRQIYYSMNVEVTDKGDVPEGYKVSRKEKRNFPLILESPSPNQTSLYFCASSLQARRANEKLFFGSGTQLSVL.